Following are 26 T cell receptor beta chains from one sample sequenced in a study of radiotherapy plus CTLA-4 blockade in lung cancer. The method was immunoSEQ multiplex PCR; TCRdb's version includes in-frame clones alone and lacks a portion of them. The table shows tens of thousands of clones, with 70% to 80% occurring only once. Sample: peripheral blood, taken from a patient treated with radiotherapy plus ipilimumab. Receptors originate from a human donor with non-small cell lung cancer who had stable disease on radiotherapy plus ipilimumab.

This clone was seen a few times. The chain links TRBV7-9 to TRBJ2-2; D remains ambiguous. V lost 7 bases to trimming and J lost 3 bases, with 21 bases between them. In germline, CDR1 is SEHNR, CDR2 FQNEAQ (reference sequence). The CDR3 sequence is 17 residues long. The DNA of the CDR3 is TGTGCCAGCACCGACTCCATCTTGGGGTTATACACCGGGGAGCTGTTTTTT. It translates to CASTDSILGLYTGELFF.

In its sample, this clone was seen a few times. This sequence joins TRBV19 and TRBJ1-1; possibly TRBD1 for D (5 bases). CDR3 size: 13 residues. Trimming left V 8 bases short and J 3 bases short, with 13 bases between. CDR1 is LNHDA and CDR2 is SQIVND in the germline V gene (reference sequence). In DNA, the CDR3 is TGTGCCAGTGGTCATCAGGGATACACTGAAGCTTTCTTT. Its translation is CASGHQGYTEAFF. Full variable domain (outside the CDR3, taken from reference TRBV19 and TRBJ1-1): DGGITQSPKYLFRKEGQNVTLSCEQNLNHDAMYWYRQDPGQGLRLIYYSQIVNDFQKGDIAEGYSVSREKKESFPLTVTSAQKNPTAFYLCASGHQGYTEAFFGQGTRLTVV.

This clone was detected once. The CDR3 DNA is TGTGCCAGCTCACCCGGGACAGGGGGCGTTGAAGCTTTCTTT. Its protein is CASSPGTGGVEAFF. The genes are TRBV18 and TRBJ1-1; TRBD1 matches at 12 bases. The germline V gene has CDR1 KGHSH and CDR2 LQKENI. Trimming took 3 bases from V and 7 from J; bases not matched to a gene: 3. The CDR3 totals 14 residues. Based on the CDR3 plus reference TRBV18 and TRBJ1-1, the full variable domain is NAGVMQNPRHLVRRRGQEARLRCSPMKGHSHVYWYRQLPEEGLKFMVYLQKENIIDESGMPKERFSAEFPKEGPSILRIQQVVRGDSAAYFCASSPGTGGVEAFFGQGTRLTVV.

The chain carries TRBV9 and TRBJ1-6; no clear D gene. Germline V lookup: CDR1 SGDLS, CDR2 YYNGEE. The CDR3 loop spans 15 amino acids. Trimming removed 2 bases from V and 4 bases from J, with 10 bases in between. CDR3 residues: CASSVEGKYNSPLHF. The CDR3 DNA reads TGTGCCAGCAGCGTGGAGGGAAAATATAATTCACCCCTCCACTTT.

The V and J genes are TRBV5-8 and TRBJ1-5; 7 nucleotides agree with TRBD1. V lost 4 bases to trimming and J lost 4 bases; unmatched junction nucleotides: 8. This CDR3 spans 15 amino acids. Germline CDR1 reads SGHTS; CDR2 reads YDEGEE. DNA of the CDR3: TGTGCCAGCAGCCTCGGACAGGTTCGAAATCAGCCCCAGCATTTT. Protein: CASSLGQVRNQPQHF. Drawing the rest from reference TRBV5-8 and TRBJ1-5, the complete variable domain is EAGVTQSPTHLIKTRGQQATLRCSPISGHTSVYWYQQALGLGLQFLLWYDEGEERNRGNFPPRFSGRQFPNYSSELNVNALELEDSALYLCASSLGQVRNQPQHFGDGTRLSIL.

Here the CDR3 DNA reads TGTGCCAGCAGCTACCTGGATGGCCATGAGCAGTTCTTC. This gives the protein CASSYLDGHEQFF. This chain uses TRBV7-2 with TRBJ2-1; no clear D. V was clipped by 4 bases and J by 8 bases, with 12 bases between them. In germline, CDR1 is SGHTA, CDR2 FQGNSA. The CDR3 covers 13 residues.

This chain's CDR3 is CASSRDARGGLGISYEQYV. The CDR3 bases are TGCGCCAGCAGCCGGGACGCGCGCGGAGGGTTGGGGATCTCCTACGAGCAGTACGTC. This chain links TRBV10-2 with TRBJ2-7; possibly TRBD2 for D (6 bases). V lost 6 bases and J 0 bases, leaving 27 bases between the germline ends. Germline CDR1 reads WSHSY; CDR2 reads SAAADI. The CDR3 loop spans 19 amino acids.

There are many counts of this clone. This chain uses TRBV27 with TRBJ1-2; D unclear. Germline values: CDR1 MNHEY, CDR2 SMNVEV (reference sequence). The CDR3 consists of 14 residues. Trimming removed 3 bases from V and 2 bases from J, with 10 bases in between. For the CDR3, the DNA is TGTGCCAGCAGTTTCGAGGGCGGGAACTATGGCTACACCTTC. Translating it yields CASSFEGGNYGYTF.

The genes are TRBV6-5 and TRBJ2-7; maybe TRBD1 (5 bases). CDR1 MNHEY and CDR2 SVGAGI come from the germline V gene. This CDR3 has 13 amino acids. V lost 5 bases to trimming and J lost 2 bases, with 10 bases between them. CDR3 residues: CASSASGTYEQYV. CDR3 DNA: TGTGCCAGCAGTGCCTCAGGGACCTACGAGCAGTACGTC.

This clone was counted only a few times. V usage is TRBV10-1 and J usage is TRBJ1-2; 7 bases match TRBD1. CDR1 and CDR2 from the germline V gene are WNHNN and SYGVQD (reference sequence). V shed 2 bases, J shed 8 bases, and the junction held 5 bases outside the gene matches. The CDR3 has 13 amino acids. Here the CDR3 reads CASSEDRVYGYTF. The CDR3 DNA reads TGCGCCAGCAGTGAGGACAGGGTTTACGGCTACACCTTC.

The V gene is TRBV5-1, the J gene TRBJ1-3, with D possibly being TRBD1 (6 bases). The CDR3 runs to 16 residues. Germline loops: CDR1 SGHRS, CDR2 YFSETQ. V gave up 0 bases and J gave up 4 bases, with 14 bases separating them. The CDR3 coding sequence is TGCGCCAGCAGCTTGGAGGGACATCTGAGGGGAAACACCATATATTTT. Its protein product is CASSLEGHLRGNTIYF.

The chain combines TRBV5-1 with TRBJ1-1, with 9 bases matching TRBD1. CDR1 SGHRS and CDR2 YFSETQ come from the germline V gene. The CDR3 consists of 16 residues. V lost 4 bases, J lost 3 bases, and 10 bases stayed unmatched. For the CDR3, the DNA is TGCGCCAGCAGCCTCGCCGGACAGGGGTGGGACACTGAAGCTTTCTTT. Encoded protein: CASSLAGQGWDTEAFF.

The rearrangement joins TRBV9 to TRBJ2-1, with 8 bases identical to TRBD2. CDR3 length: 14 amino acids. Germline values: CDR1 SGDLS, CDR2 YYNGEE. Losses at the gene ends were 3 bases for V and 11 bases for J; bases not matched to a gene: 10. CDR3 coding DNA: TGTGCCAGCAGCGGACAGAGCGGGGGACCTAAGCAGTTCTTC. It encodes CASSGQSGGPKQFF.

The chain has TRBV5-1 and TRBJ2-7; possibly TRBD2 for D (5 bases). V lost 4 bases and J lost 9, with 14 bases in between. Germline CDR1 and CDR2: SGHRS and YFSETQ. The CDR3 length is 12 residues. The CDR3 DNA follows: TGCGCCAGCAGCCTCACTAGTTCCGTGCAGTACTTC. It yields the protein CASSLTSSVQYF.

The V gene is TRBV28, the J gene TRBJ2-2, with D possibly matching TRBD2 (6 bases). CDR1 and CDR2 from the germline V gene are MDHEN and SYDVKM. The CDR3 covers 14 residues. Trimming took off 6 bases at V and 7 bases at J, with 15 bases between the two ends. Here the CDR3 reads CASRGLPLVGELFF. CDR3 in DNA: TGTGCCAGCAGAGGACTACCACTGGTCGGGGAGCTGTTTTTT.

This chain uses TRBV19 with TRBJ2-2; TRBD1 might be the D (6 bases). This CDR3 spans 15 amino acids. Germline loops: CDR1 LNHDA, CDR2 SQIVND (reference sequence). V lost 6 bases to trimming and J lost 0 bases, with 11 bases between them. For the CDR3, the DNA is TGTGCCAGTAGACCCAGGGGTTCGAACACCGGGGAGCTGTTTTTT. This translates into CASRPRGSNTGELFF.

The chain joins TRBV19 to TRBJ2-4; D unresolved. V lost 0 bases, J lost 1 base, and 10 bases lay in between. This CDR3 is built from 16 residues. In germline, CDR1 is LNHDA, CDR2 SQIVND (reference sequence). The chain's CDR3 is CASSIEYGLAKNIQYF. The CDR3 DNA sequence: TGTGCCAGTAGTATAGAGTACGGCCTGGCCAAAAACATTCAGTACTTC.

Concerning this clone: Additional DNA sequences in this sample encode the identical CDR3. This chain links TRBV5-1 with TRBJ1-5; 7 bases are a match to TRBD1. The trim removed 0 bases at V and 6 bases at J, leaving 15 bases unmatched. In germline, CDR1 is SGHRS, CDR2 YFSETQ. The CDR3 is made up of 18 amino acids. The CDR3 spells CASSLEGSQGGVLQPQHF. Written as DNA, the CDR3 is TGCGCCAGCAGCTTGGAAGGGTCCCAGGGGGGTGTCCTTCAGCCCCAGCATTTT.

The V and J genes are TRBV6-1 and TRBJ1-2, with a possible D match to TRBD1 (6 bases). The CDR3 loop spans 13 amino acids. V lost 6 bases to trimming and J lost 4 bases, with 12 bases between them. Per germline, CDR1 MNHNS and CDR2 SASEGT. The CDR3 nucleotides read TGTGCCAGCAGCATGACAGGTGGCTATGGCTACACCTTC. It is translated as CASSMTGGYGYTF.

This clone was counted a few times. This sequence joins TRBV11-3 and TRBJ2-2; D not certain. The germline gives CDR1 SGHNT, CDR2 YENEEA. This CDR3 comprises 13 residues. Trimming took 5 bases from V and 5 from J, leaving 9 bases between them. The CDR3 reads CASSQTRTGELFF. Here the CDR3 DNA reads TGTGCCAGCAGCCAAACGAGGACCGGGGAGCTGTTTTTT.

The rearrangement links TRBV5-4 to TRBJ1-3, with unresolved D. Trimming stripped 2 bases from V and 4 bases from J, with 7 bases between. This CDR3 is built from 13 residues. Germline lookup yields CDR1 SGHNT and CDR2 YYREEE (reference sequence). The CDR3 bases are TGTGCCAGCAGCTTAGTTTCCGGAAACACCATATATTTT. The encoded protein is CASSLVSGNTIYF.

The chain is built from TRBV9 and TRBJ1-1; 8 nucleotides agree with TRBD1. There are 14 residues in the CDR3. Germline V gene lookup returns CDR1 SGDLS and CDR2 YYNGEE. V gave up 0 bases and J gave up 5 bases; unmatched junction bases: 3. The DNA for the CDR3 is TGTGCCAGCAGCGTAGGGACAGGGTCTACTGAAGCTTTCTTT. Translation: CASSVGTGSTEAFF.

J is TRBJ1-1 and V is TRBV9; D is ambiguous. Looked up from germline, CDR1 is SGDLS and CDR2 is YYNGEE. The CDR3 is made up of 13 amino acids. V was shortened by 0 bases and J by 4 bases, with 7 bases between the two germline ends. CDR3 loop: CASSVGRGTEAFF. For the CDR3, the DNA is TGTGCCAGCAGCGTAGGTCGGGGCACTGAAGCTTTCTTT.

V and J are TRBV7-2 and TRBJ2-4; possibly TRBD1 for D (7 bases). The length of the CDR3 is 14 residues. V dropped 4 bases and J dropped 8 bases, with 15 bases sitting between them. CDR1 and CDR2 from the germline V gene are SGHTA and FQGNSA. The CDR3 DNA reads as TGTGCCAGCAGCTCGACAGGGAGGTGGGACATTCAGTACTTC. It specifies CASSSTGRWDIQYF.

This clone came up once. The chain employs TRBV28 and TRBJ1-1; D is possibly TRBD1 (6 bases). V lost 4 bases to trimming and J lost 1 base, with 7 bases between them. Germline V gene data show CDR1 as MDHEN and CDR2 as SYDVKM. CDR3 length: 13 residues. This chain's CDR3 is CASSSGQNTEAFF. The CDR3 bases are TGTGCCAGCAGTTCGGGACAGAACACTGAAGCTTTCTTT.

This sequence joins TRBV29-1 and TRBJ2-2, with no clear D. With 6 bases removed from V and 7 bases from J, the gap between germline ends came to 15 bases. The CDR3 is made up of 13 amino acids. Germline V CDR1 and CDR2: SQVTM, ANQGSEA. CDR3 in DNA: TGCAGCGTCCTTTGGAACCCAGTCGGGGAGCTGTTTTTT. This gives the protein CSVLWNPVGELFF.